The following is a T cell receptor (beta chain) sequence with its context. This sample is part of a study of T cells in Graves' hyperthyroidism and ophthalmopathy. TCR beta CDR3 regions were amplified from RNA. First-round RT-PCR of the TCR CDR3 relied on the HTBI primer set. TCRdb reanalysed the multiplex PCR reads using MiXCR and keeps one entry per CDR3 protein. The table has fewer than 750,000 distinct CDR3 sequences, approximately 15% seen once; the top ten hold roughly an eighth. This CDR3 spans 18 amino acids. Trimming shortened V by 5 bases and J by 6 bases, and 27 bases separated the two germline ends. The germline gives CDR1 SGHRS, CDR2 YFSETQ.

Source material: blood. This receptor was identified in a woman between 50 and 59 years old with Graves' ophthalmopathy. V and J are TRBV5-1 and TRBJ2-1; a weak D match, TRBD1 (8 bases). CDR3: CASRVAGQGVASGNEQFF. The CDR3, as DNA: TGCGCCAGCAGAGTAGCAGGACAGGGTGTTGCTAGCGGCAATGAGCAGTTCTTC.